The 2 T cell receptor beta chains given below trace back to one sample, sequenced in a study of chemoradiotherapy in HPV16-positive cancers. The data were produced by immunoSEQ multiplex PCR, yet TCRdb's version contains in-frame clones alone and is incomplete. The sample shows 15,000 to 20,000 clones, more than 70% of them seen only once. The material was obtained from a patient who underwent chemoradiotherapy. The receptor set was obtained from a human donor with HPV-associated anogenital cancer.

The V call is TRBV18, the J call TRBJ1-6; D remains ambiguous. Germline V gene data show CDR1 as KGHSH and CDR2 as LQKENI. The CDR3 runs to 15 residues. V lost 2 bases and J lost 0, with 5 bases in between. CDR3 nucleotide sequence: TGTGCCAGCTCACCAATCAGCTCCTATAATTCACCCCTCCACTTT. Translation: CASSPISSYNSPLHF.

The chain joins TRBV28 to TRBJ1-2; 11 nucleotides line up with TRBD1. V gave up 5 bases and J gave up 5 bases; unmatched junction bases: 10. This CDR3 region has 16 residues. Germline CDR1 and CDR2: MDHEN and SYDVKM. The CDR3 DNA reads as TGTGCCAGCAGTCCTTACGGGACAGGGGGAGAGTATGGCTACACCTTC. Protein: CASSPYGTGGEYGYTF.